This paragraph covers one T cell receptor (beta chain) sequence. Its antigen remains undetermined. No per-base quality is available; no much larger clone lies one base away. At diagnosis, peripheral blood, uninvolved tumor-adjacent lung and tumor were collected and were preserved as a mix of fresh-frozen and FFPE material. For TCR repertoire profiling, blood samples were analyzed in the form of peripheral blood mononuclear cells. TCR beta CDR3 regions were sequenced from DNA using the immunoSEQ Assay. In the paper's pipeline: T cell density was computed as TCR beta template counts normalized to usable DNA estimated by amplifying housekeeping genes. The preseqR package was used to estimate richness by extrapolating to 400,000 templates for PBMC samples and to 120,000 templates for tissue samples. Clonality was taken to be one minus Pielou's evenness. Differential abundance testing on productive amino-acid clonotypes, with a minimum total count of 5 and an alpha of 0.1, was used to identify tissue-enriched TCRs. The Jaccard Index and the Morisita Overlap Index were used to measure how much the repertoires overlapped between compartments. GLIPH grouped TCR beta CDR3s together with public tetramer-defined viral CDR3s, and a viral motif had to include at least three viral sequences and also show V-gene enrichment. Sourced from immuneACCESS, this table was stored by TCRdb with only in-frame sequences that have V and J called. A share of the clones is absent; for the studies checked, an unresolved V gene accounts for under half, and the remainder has no known explanation. D and trimming come from the DNA, and the V and J calls and clone size come from that table. Across this sample there are about 70,000 clones, with 70% to 90% seen only once. The ten largest clonotypes hold 21% of the sample.

From the cysteine through the phenylalanine, the CDR3 covers 16 amino acids. CDR3 DNA is the only sequence kept; it has 48 bases, read in frame from the first base. Relative to germline, V is 0 bases shorter and J is 1 base shorter, with 13 bases between their ends. CDR1 and CDR2 (ENHRY, SYGVKD) derive from the germline V gene. The sample belongs to a study of T cells in localized non-small cell lung cancer (dated by TCRdb to about 2020). For context, the study as a whole: T cell repertoires of 236 early-stage NSCLC patients were analyzed, with tumors being compared against uninvolved tumor-adjacent lungs. NSCLC patients had a mean age of roughly 66 years, and 120 to 150 were male and about a hundred female. The cohort consisted of roughly 240 treatment-naive NSCLC patients whose localized lung tumors had been resected.

Paper-wide results and their limitations: Longer overall survival was associated with higher T cell density in blood, whereas shorter survival was associated with higher clonality in adjacent lung. Because the study design was exploratory, TCR variables were selected using unadjusted p-values without false-discovery rate correction. Because multi-region sequencing of the tumors was not done, intratumor heterogeneity could not be ruled out. Uninvolved tumor-adjacent lung showed the highest T cell clonality, higher than tumor, which suggests more focused antigenic responses in the adjacent lung. Of the top 100 tumor clones, a median of approximately 60 were detected in paired uninvolved adjacent lung; roughly 26 were also among that lung's top 100.

The V and J segments used are TRBV10-3 and TRBJ2-7; the D gene is not confidently resolved. This receptor was identified in a male donor at least 60 years old with stage III squamous cell lung carcinoma. The sample was peripheral blood, taken before any cancer treatment. The DNA sequence is TGTGCCATCAGTGAGTCCGAAAACCAGGTTTCCTACGAGCAGTACTTC. Protein translation: CAISESENQVSYEQYF.